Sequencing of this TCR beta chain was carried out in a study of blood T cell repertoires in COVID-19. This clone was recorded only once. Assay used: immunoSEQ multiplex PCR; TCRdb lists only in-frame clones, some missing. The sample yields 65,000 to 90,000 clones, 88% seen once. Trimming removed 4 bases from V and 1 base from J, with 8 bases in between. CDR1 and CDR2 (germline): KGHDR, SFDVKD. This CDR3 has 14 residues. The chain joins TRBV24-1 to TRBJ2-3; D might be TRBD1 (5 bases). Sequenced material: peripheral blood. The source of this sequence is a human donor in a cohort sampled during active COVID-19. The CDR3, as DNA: TGTGCCACCAGTGACGGACACGGCACAGATACGCAGTATTTT. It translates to CATSDGHGTDTQYF.